The T cell receptor beta chain described here comes from a study of CD8 T cells in ankylosing spondylitis. Whole-study results and caveats: It appeared that ankylosing spondylitis blood was characterized by a TCR beta motif of several highly homologous variants. Within matched ankylosing spondylitis synovial fluid, disease-linked clones were reportedly significantly enriched. Reactive arthritis synovial fluid and blood previously showed some of these motif variants.

TCRdb redid the calling of the 5' RACE reads with MiXCR, one entry per CDR3 protein. This table holds a few hundred thousand distinct CDR3 sequences, 20% found once. This CDR3 is 14 amino acids long. V lost 2 bases, J lost 4 bases, and 9 bases lay in between. Germline V lookup: CDR1 MNHEY, CDR2 SMNVEV (reference sequence). Comment on this clonotype: Its antigen is still unknown.

Sequenced input: blood, either unsorted or a sorted T cell fraction (not recorded which). This TCR came from a male donor with ankylosing spondylitis or in good health (not recorded which). The rearrangement links TRBV27 to TRBJ2-1, with D perhaps TRBD1 (6 bases). CDR3 in amino acids: CASSLEDRYNEQFF. The CDR3 DNA reads TGTGCCAGCAGTTTAGAGGACAGATACAATGAGCAGTTCTTC.